This T cell receptor beta chain comes out of a study of Tregs in tolerant kidney transplant recipients. Measured with immunoSEQ multiplex PCR; TCRdb has only the in-frame clones, and not every one. The profile shows about 60,000 clones, roughly 92% of them singletons. The sequencing here drew on CD8+ T cells from blood, taken before the transplant. The receptor was isolated from a human donor who received a combined kidney and bone marrow transplant.

CDR3 nucleotide sequence: TGTGCCAGCAGCTTGACACACAATCAGCCCCAGCATTTT. Residues: CASSLTHNQPQHF. The rearrangement joins TRBV11-2 to TRBJ1-5; D ambiguous. Trimming left V 3 bases short and J 3 bases short, with 6 bases between. Germline loops: CDR1 SGHAT, CDR2 FQNNGV. The CDR3 has 13 amino acids.